This entry is about one T cell receptor (beta chain). Its target is unknown. Trimming cost V 0 bases and J 5 bases, with 7 bases left between them. CDR1 is SGHDN and CDR2 is FVKESK in the germline V gene. The CDR3 runs to 13 residues. The sample belongs to a study of T cells after posttransplantation cyclophosphamide. On the day of bone marrow donation, the related graft donor provided peripheral blood. Findings of the study overall: Blood and skin or GI T cell repertoires showed limited TRB overlap. Donor CD8+ memory clones often dominated recipient blood repertoires at later times. After PTCy, TRB diversity resembled that of CNI/methotrexate controls.

TCRdb keeps only in-frame clones here, not all; method: immunoSEQ multiplex PCR. The table lists some 66,000 clones, about 94% of them singletons. This TCR derives from a woman aged 25-40 years in good health and a related stem cell transplant donor. The sequencing sample was made of PBMCs. This chain connects TRBV14 to TRBJ1-1; the D is unclear. CDR3 sequence reads: CASSQEATTEAFF. The CDR3 nucleotides are TGTGCCAGCAGCCAAGAAGCCACTACTGAAGCTTTCTTT.